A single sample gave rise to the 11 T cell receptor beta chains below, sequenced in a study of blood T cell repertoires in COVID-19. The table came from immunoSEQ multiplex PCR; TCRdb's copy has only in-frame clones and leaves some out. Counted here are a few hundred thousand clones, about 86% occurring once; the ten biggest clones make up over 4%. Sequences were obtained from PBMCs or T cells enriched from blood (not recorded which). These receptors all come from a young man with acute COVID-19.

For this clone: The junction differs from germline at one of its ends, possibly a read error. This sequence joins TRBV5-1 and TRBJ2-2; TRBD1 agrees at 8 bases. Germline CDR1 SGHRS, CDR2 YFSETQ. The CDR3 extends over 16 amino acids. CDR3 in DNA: TGTGCCAGCAGCCCAACCTACAGGGGGAGCGCCGGGGAGCTGTTTTTT. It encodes CASSPTYRGSAGELFF.

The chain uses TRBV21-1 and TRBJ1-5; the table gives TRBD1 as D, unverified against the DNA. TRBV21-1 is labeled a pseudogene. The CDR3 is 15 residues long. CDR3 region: CASPRPARETQPQHF. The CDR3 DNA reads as TGTGCCAGTCCCCGACCGGCCAGGGAAACTCAGCCCCAGCATTTT.

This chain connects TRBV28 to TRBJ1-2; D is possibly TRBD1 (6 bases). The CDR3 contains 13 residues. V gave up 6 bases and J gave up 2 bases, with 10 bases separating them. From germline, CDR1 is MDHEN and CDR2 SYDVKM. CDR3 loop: CASRRTANYGYTF. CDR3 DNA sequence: TGTGCCAGCAGAAGGACAGCGAACTATGGCTACACCTTC.

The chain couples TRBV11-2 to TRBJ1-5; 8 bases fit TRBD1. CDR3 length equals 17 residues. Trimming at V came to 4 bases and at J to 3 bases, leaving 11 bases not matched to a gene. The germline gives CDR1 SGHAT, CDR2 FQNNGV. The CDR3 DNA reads TGTGCCAGCAGCTCGGGAGGCACAGGGGGGGTCAATCAGCCCCAGCATTTT. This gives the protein CASSSGGTGGVNQPQHF.

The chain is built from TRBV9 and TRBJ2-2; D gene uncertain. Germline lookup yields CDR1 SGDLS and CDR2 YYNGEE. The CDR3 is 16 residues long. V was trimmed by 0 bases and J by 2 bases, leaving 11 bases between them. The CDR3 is CASSVAPSENTGELFF. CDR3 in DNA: TGTGCCAGCAGCGTAGCGCCAAGCGAAAACACCGGGGAGCTGTTTTTT.

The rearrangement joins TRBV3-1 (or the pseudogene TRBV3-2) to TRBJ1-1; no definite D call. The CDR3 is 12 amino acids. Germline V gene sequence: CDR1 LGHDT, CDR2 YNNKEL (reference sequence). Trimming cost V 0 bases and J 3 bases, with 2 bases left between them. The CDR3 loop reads CASSQDYTEAFF. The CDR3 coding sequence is TGTGCCAGCAGCCAAGACTACACTGAAGCTTTCTTT.

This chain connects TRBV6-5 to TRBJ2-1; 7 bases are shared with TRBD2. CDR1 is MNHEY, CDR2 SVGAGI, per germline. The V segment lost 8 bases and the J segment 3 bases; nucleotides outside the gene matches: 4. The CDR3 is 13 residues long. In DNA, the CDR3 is TGTGCCAGCCTATCGGGGGGCTACAATGAGCAGTTCTTC. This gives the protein CASLSGGYNEQFF.

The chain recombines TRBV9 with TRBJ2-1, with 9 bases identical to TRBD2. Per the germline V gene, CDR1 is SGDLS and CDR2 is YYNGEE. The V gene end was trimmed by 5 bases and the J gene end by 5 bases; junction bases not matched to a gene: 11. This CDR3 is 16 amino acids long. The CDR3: CASSLQSGGPDNEQFF. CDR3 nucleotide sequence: TGTGCCAGCAGTTTACAGAGCGGGGGGCCAGACAATGAGCAGTTCTTC. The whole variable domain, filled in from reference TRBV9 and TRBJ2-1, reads DSGVTQTPKHLITATGQRVTLRCSPRSGDLSVYWYQQSLDQGLQFLIQYYNGEERAKGNILERFSAQQFPDLHSELNLSSLELGDSALYFCASSLQSGGPDNEQFFGPGTRLTVL.

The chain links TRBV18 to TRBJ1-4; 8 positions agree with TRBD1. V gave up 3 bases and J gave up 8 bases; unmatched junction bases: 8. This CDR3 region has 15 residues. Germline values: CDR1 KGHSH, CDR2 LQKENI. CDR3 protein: CASSPVTGAREKLFF. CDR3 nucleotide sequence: TGTGCCAGCTCACCTGTGACAGGGGCAAGGGAAAAACTGTTTTTT. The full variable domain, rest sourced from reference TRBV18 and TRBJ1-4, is NAGVMQNPRHLVRRRGQEARLRCSPMKGHSHVYWYRQLPEEGLKFMVYLQKENIIDESGMPKERFSAEFPKEGPSILRIQQVVRGDSAAYFCASSPVTGAREKLFFGSGTQLSVL.

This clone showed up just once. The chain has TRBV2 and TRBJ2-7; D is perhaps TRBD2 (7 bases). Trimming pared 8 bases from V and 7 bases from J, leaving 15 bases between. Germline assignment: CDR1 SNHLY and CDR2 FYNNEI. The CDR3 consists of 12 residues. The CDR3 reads CASAWGGLEQYV. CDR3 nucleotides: TGTGCCAGCGCCTGGGGGGGCCTGGAGCAGTACGTC.

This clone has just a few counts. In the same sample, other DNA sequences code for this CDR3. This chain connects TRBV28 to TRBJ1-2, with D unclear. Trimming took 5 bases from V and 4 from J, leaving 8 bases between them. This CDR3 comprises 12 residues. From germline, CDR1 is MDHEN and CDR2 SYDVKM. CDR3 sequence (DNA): TGTGCCAGCAGTCTGGGCCTCTATGGCTACACCTTC. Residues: CASSLGLYGYTF.